The following is a TCR beta chain sequence with its context. These data originate in a study of cytomegalovirus exposure and HLA in healthy donors. CDR3 length equals 15 residues. Germline values: CDR1 MNHEY, CDR2 SVGAGI. With V trimmed by 5 bases and J by 0 bases, 7 bases remained unmatched. In the PCR, 60 Vbeta and 13 Jbeta primers were used. The data were produced by immunoSEQ multiplex PCR, yet TCRdb's version contains in-frame clones alone and is incomplete. This sample has roughly 97,000 clones; roughly three quarters occur once, and the top ten carry 1.5% to 2%. Sequencing input: PBMCs. V and J are TRBV6-5 and TRBJ2-7; TRBD1 matches 7 bases. The clonotype comes from a woman in her 40s in good health and CMV-seronegative. CDR3 nucleotide sequence: TGTGCCAGCAGTCTTACACAGGGGAGCTCCTACGAGCAGTACTTC. This encodes CASSLTQGSSYEQYF.